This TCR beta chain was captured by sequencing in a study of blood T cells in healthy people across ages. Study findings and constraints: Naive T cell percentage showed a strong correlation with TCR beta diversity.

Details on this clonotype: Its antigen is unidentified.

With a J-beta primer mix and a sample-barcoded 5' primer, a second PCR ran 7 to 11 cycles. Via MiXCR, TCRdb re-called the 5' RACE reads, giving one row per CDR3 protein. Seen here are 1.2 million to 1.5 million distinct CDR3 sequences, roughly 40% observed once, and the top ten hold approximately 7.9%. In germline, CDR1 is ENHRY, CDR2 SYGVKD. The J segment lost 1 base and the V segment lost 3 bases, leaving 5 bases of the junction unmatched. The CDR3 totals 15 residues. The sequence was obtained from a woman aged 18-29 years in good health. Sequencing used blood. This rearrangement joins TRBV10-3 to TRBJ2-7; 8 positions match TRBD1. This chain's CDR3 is CAISDTRDRSYEQYF. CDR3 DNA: TGTGCCATCAGTGATACCCGGGACAGGTCCTACGAGCAGTACTTC.